Listed below are T cell receptor beta chains from one sample, sequenced in a study of blood T cell repertoires in COVID-19. Produced via immunoSEQ multiplex PCR; TCRdb's table is partial and in-frame only. The sample contains about 74,000 clones, around 83% of which appear only once. Input material: peripheral blood. All receptors derive from an elderly man with acute or convalescent COVID-19. CDR3s include the opening cysteine and the closing phenylalanine or tryptophan. The D gene is left open where the match is weak. Size is omitted from some rows. Given values are once, few, many or a class for expanded clones.

d_gene: .
v_gene: TRBV5-5
len: 15
abundance: .
j_gene: TRBJ2-5
CDR3aa: CASSRDGQPKETQYF
CDR3nt: TGTGCCAGCAGCCGCGATGGACAGCCAAAAGAGACCCAGTACTTC

d_gene: TRBD1
v_gene: TRBV5-4
len: 14
abundance: .
j_gene: TRBJ1-2
CDR3aa: CASSWTGTAPSYTF
CDR3nt: TGTGCCAGCAGCTGGACCGGGACAGCCCCCAGCTACACCTTC

d_gene: TRBD1
v_gene: TRBV29-1
len: 16
abundance: .
j_gene: TRBJ2-4
CDR3aa: CSVERRDRGSRNIQYF
CDR3nt: TGCAGCGTTGAGCGACGGGACAGGGGTTCTAGAAACATTCAGTACTTC

d_gene: .
v_gene: TRBV7-9
len: 14
abundance: .
j_gene: TRBJ1-4
CDR3aa: CASSLTGANEKLFF
CDR3nt: TGTGCCAGCAGCCTGACGGGGGCTAATGAAAAACTGTTTTTT

d_gene: .
v_gene: TRBV7-6
len: 15
abundance: few
j_gene: TRBJ2-7
CDR3aa: CASSPAVKGAYEQYF
CDR3nt: TGTGCCAGCAGCCCAGCGGTAAAGGGGGCCTACGAGCAGTACTTC

d_gene: TRBD2
v_gene: TRBV6-6
len: 14
abundance: few
j_gene: TRBJ2-5
CDR3aa: CASSYWGGKETQYF
CDR3nt: TGTGCCAGCAGTTACTGGGGAGGGAAGGAGACCCAGTACTTC

d_gene: .
v_gene: TRBV5-8
len: 13
abundance: .
j_gene: TRBJ2-7
CDR3aa: CAGSLTEFGEQYF
CDR3nt: TGTGCGGGAAGCTTGACTGAATTCGGCGAGCAGTACTTC

d_gene: TRBD1
v_gene: TRBV28
len: 14
abundance: .
j_gene: TRBJ2-7
CDR3aa: CASLGDRGLYEQYF
CDR3nt: TGTGCCAGCTTGGGGGACAGGGGGCTTTACGAGCAGTACTTC

d_gene: .
v_gene: TRBV5-1
len: 14
abundance: .
j_gene: TRBJ1-2
CDR3aa: CASSMGPGESGYTF
CDR3nt: TGCGCCAGCAGCATGGGGCCGGGGGAGTCTGGCTACACCTTC

d_gene: .
v_gene: TRBV7-8
len: 15
abundance: .
j_gene: TRBJ1-2
CDR3aa: CASSLVGGANYGYTF
CDR3nt: TGTGCCAGCAGCTTAGTAGGAGGGGCTAACTATGGCTACACCTTC